This T cell receptor (beta chain) was observed in a study of radiotherapy plus CTLA-4 blockade in lung cancer. Study in general: 15% to 20% of enrolled patients responded objectively, and roughly 31% had disease control.

Notes on the study in general: Per reports, early blood T cell clone dynamics, plus interferon-beta, forecast response most strongly. Clones of tumor-derived TCRs expanded in blood after radiotherapy plus ipilimumab.

Treatment of patients with chemo-refractory metastatic non-small-cell lung cancer consisted of focal radiation plus CTLA-4 blockade with ipilimumab. Trimming cost V 3 bases and J 2 bases; bases outside gene matches: 4. The CDR3 consists of 15 residues. Germline assignment: CDR1 SGHTA and CDR2 FQGNSA. Repertoires were generated with immunoSEQ multiplex PCR, while TCRdb's copy carries only in-frame clones and drops some. The data show approximately 80,000 clones, with less than 85% seen just once and approximately 0.73% held by the top ten. As for this clone: Its antigen is as yet unknown.

The sequenced sample was peripheral blood, obtained from a patient treated with radiotherapy plus ipilimumab. The receptor's source is a human donor with non-small cell lung cancer who had stable disease on radiotherapy plus ipilimumab. This chain uses TRBV7-2 with TRBJ1-3; TRBD1 matches at 7 bases. For the CDR3, the DNA is TGTGCCAGCAGCTTTACGGGACAGACTGGAAACACCATATATTTT. Translation: CASSFTGQTGNTIYF.